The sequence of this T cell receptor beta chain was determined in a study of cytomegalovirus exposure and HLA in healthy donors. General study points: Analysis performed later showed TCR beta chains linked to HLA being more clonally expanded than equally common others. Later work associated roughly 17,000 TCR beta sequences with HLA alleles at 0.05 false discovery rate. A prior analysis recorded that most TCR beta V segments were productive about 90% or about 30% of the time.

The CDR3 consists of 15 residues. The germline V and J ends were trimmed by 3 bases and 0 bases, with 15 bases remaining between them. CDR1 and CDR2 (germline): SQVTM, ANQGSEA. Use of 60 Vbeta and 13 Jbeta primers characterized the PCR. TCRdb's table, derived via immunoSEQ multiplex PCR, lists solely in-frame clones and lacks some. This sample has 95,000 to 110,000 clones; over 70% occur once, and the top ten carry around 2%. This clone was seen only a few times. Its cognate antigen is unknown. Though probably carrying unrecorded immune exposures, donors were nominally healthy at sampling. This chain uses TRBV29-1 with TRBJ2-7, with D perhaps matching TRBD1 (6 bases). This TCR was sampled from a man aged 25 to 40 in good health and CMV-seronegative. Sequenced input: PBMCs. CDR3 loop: CSVEGTTLTSYEQYF. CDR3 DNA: TGCAGCGTTGAGGGGACAACTCTTACCTCCTACGAGCAGTACTTC.